This T cell receptor beta chain was captured by sequencing in a study of blood T cells in healthy people across ages. Per the germline V gene, CDR1 is ENHRY and CDR2 is SYGVKD. Trimming took 4 bases from V and 10 from J, leaving 17 bases between them. This CDR3 spans 15 amino acids. Study-level results: Observed TCR beta diversity per million T cells went down as age went up. This fall followed a roughly linear course with age.

The use of a sample-barcoded 5' primer and a J-beta primer mix characterized a second PCR of roughly 6 to 11 cycles. The yield of each sample was at least 2.5 million CDR3-containing paired-end reads. TCRdb passed the 5' RACE reads through MiXCR, listing each CDR3 protein once. The sample holds 700,000 or so distinct CDR3 sequences, approximately 40% seen once. This clonotype was recorded once. What it binds is not known. Every sample yielded at least 6.5 million isolated PBMCs. This TCR came from an elderly man in good health. The sample consisted of blood. The chain employs TRBV10-3 and TRBJ1-6; weak D call: TRBD1 (6 bases). CDR3 nucleotides: TGTGCCATCAGTGCCCAACAGGGACTGGGATCACCCCTCCACTTT. Translation gives CAISAQQGLGSPLHF.